This T cell receptor beta chain derives from a study of neurological immune-mediated disorders. Whole-study results and caveats: There was no clinical or MRI feature that showed an association with the multiple sclerosis repertoire cluster.

This clonotype has a count of ten or more. Its target is not known. Via MiXCR, TCRdb re-called the 5' RACE reads, giving one row per CDR3 protein. The sample lists fewer than 75,000 distinct CDR3 sequences; around 3.1% were seen once. Germline V gene sequence: CDR1 SEHNR, CDR2 FQNEAQ (reference sequence). The junction had 4 bases not matched to a gene; V was cut back by 3 bases and J by 2 bases. This CDR3 has 16 residues. Material: PBMCs. This chain connects TRBV7-9 to TRBJ2-3; 11 bases agree with TRBD2. This receptor was identified in a man aged 35 to 55 with multiple sclerosis. This chain's CDR3 is CASSFGGLAATDTQYF. For the CDR3, the DNA is TGTGCCAGCAGCTTCGGGGGACTAGCGGCCACAGATACGCAGTATTTT. Full variable domain (outside the CDR3, taken from reference TRBV7-9 and TRBJ2-3): DTGVSQNPRHKITKRGQNVTFRCDPISEHNRLYWYRQTLGQGPEFLTYFQNEAQLEKSRLLSDRFSAERPKGSFSTLEIQRTEQGDSAMYLCASSFGGLAATDTQYFGPGTRLTVL.